This TCR beta chain came from a study of T cell changes during pregnancy in multiple sclerosis. From germline, CDR1 is MDHEN and CDR2 SYDVKM. CDR3 length: 14 amino acids. Between the trimmed V and J ends, which lost 5 bases and 5 bases, there was a span of 15 bases. Profiled with immunoSEQ multiplex PCR; TCRdb holds only in-frame clones, not every one. The sample yields some 14,000 clones, around 90% seen once. Sample: CD8+ T cells from peripheral blood mononuclear cells, taken after pregnancy. The clonotype comes from a female donor in good health, enrolled as a control in a pregnancy study. The genes are TRBV28 and TRBJ1-1; a weak D match, TRBD1 (6 bases). CDR3 sequence reads: CASSERSGVTEAFF. As DNA, the CDR3 is TGTGCCAGCAGTGAAAGATCAGGGGTTACTGAAGCTTTCTTT.